A single sample is the source of the 9 T cell receptor beta chains below, sequenced in a study of T cells in Graves' hyperthyroidism and ophthalmopathy. RNA transcripts served as the template for amplifying TCR beta CDR3 regions. In the first-round RT-PCR of the TCR CDR3, the HTBI primer set was used. TCRdb passed the multiplex PCR reads through MiXCR, listing each CDR3 protein once. The table records fewer than 600,000 distinct CDR3 sequences, approximately 15% of them present only once. Specimen: blood. The origin of the receptors is a middle-aged woman with Graves' hyperthyroidism.

Only a few counts were recorded for this clonotype. The rearrangement links TRBV18 to TRBJ1-2, with a possible D match to TRBD1 (6 bases). The V and J ends lost 0 bases and 4 bases respectively, with 15 bases between them. Germline CDR1 reads KGHSH; CDR2 reads LQKENI. The CDR3 totals 16 residues. The CDR3 region has the DNA TGTGCCAGCTCACCACCGGGGGGACACAAAAGCTATGGCTACACCTTC. It translates to CASSPPGGHKSYGYTF.

This clonotype showed up just a few times. The chain recombines TRBV5-1 with TRBJ2-2, with D possibly matching TRBD2 (5 bases). The CDR3 has 14 residues. CDR1 and CDR2 from the germline V gene are SGHRS and YFSETQ. V was clipped by 3 bases and J by 6 bases, with 12 bases between them. The CDR3 DNA follows: TGCGCCAGCAGCTCTATGCTAGCCGCCGGGGAGCTGTTTTTT. Protein product: CASSSMLAAGELFF.

This clonotype was detected ten times or more. The J gene is TRBJ2-7, the V gene TRBV11-1; D is unclear. The germline V and J ends were trimmed by 2 bases and 3 bases, with 8 bases remaining between them. This CDR3 is 13 amino acids long. Germline loops: CDR1 SGHAT, CDR2 FQDESV (reference sequence). CDR3 DNA: TGTGCCAGCAGCTTAACCGACGGCTACGAGCAGTACTTC. Translation: CASSLTDGYEQYF.

The J gene is TRBJ2-1, the V gene TRBV2, with 7 bases identical to TRBD2. V shed 7 bases, J shed 9 bases, and the junction held 15 bases outside the gene matches. CDR1 and CDR2 from the germline V gene are SNHLY and FYNNEI. There are 15 residues in the CDR3. Here the CDR3 DNA reads TGTGCCAGCACCCGACGGGGGGACCCCCTGTCTGAGCAGTTCTTC. Protein: CASTRRGDPLSEQFF. The full variable domain, completed using reference TRBV2 and TRBJ2-1, is EPEVTQTPSHQVTQMGQEVILRCVPISNHLYFYWYRQILGQKVEFLVSFYNNEISEKSEIFDDQFSVERPDGSNFTLKIRSTKLEDSAMYFCASTRRGDPLSEQFFGPGTRLTVL.

In this sample, this clonotype turned up many times. The genes are TRBV7-2 and TRBJ2-5; D not resolved. V lost 0 bases and J 6 bases, leaving 5 bases between the germline ends. Per the germline V gene, CDR1 is SGHTA and CDR2 is FQGNSA. The CDR3 length is 12 residues. The CDR3 loop is CASSLAIQTQYF. For the CDR3, the DNA is TGTGCCAGCAGCTTAGCCATTCAGACCCAGTACTTC.

This clonotype was seen more than once but under ten times. The chain has TRBV19 and TRBJ2-1, with unresolved D. Germline CDR1 LNHDA, CDR2 SQIVND (reference sequence). This CDR3 has 13 amino acids. Trimming stripped 1 base from V and 12 bases from J, with 13 bases between. The CDR3 here is CASSIGLALRQFF. CDR3 in DNA: TGTGCCAGTAGTATAGGATTAGCCCTGAGGCAGTTCTTC.

This clonotype was observed at least ten times. The CDR3 DNA is TGTGCCAGCAGCTTAGCTGCAAAGGGACAGGACGTGGAGACCCAGTACTTC. It codes for CASSLAAKGQDVETQYF. The chain uses TRBV11-2 and TRBJ2-5; 8 bases are shared with TRBD1. V dropped 1 base and J dropped 5; count of bases not matched to a gene: 12. Looked up from germline, CDR1 is SGHAT and CDR2 is FQNNGV. This CDR3 is built from 17 residues. Variable domain in full (rest from reference TRBV11-2 and TRBJ2-5): EAGVAQSPRYKIIEKRQSVAFWCNPISGHATLYWYQQILGQGPKLLIQFQNNGVVDDSQLPKDRFSAERLKGVDSTLKIQPAKLEDSAVYLCASSLAAKGQDVETQYFGPGTRLLVL.

This chain links TRBV4-1 with TRBJ2-2; D is unclear. Deletions cut 6 bases from V and 0 bases from J, with 17 bases between. The germline V gene encodes CDR1 MGHRA and CDR2 YSYEKL. The CDR3 is 17 residues long. CDR3 in DNA: TGCGCCAGCAGTTCAAGGAATGTCCCAACGAACACCGGGGAGCTGTTTTTT. Its protein is CASSSRNVPTNTGELFF.

This clonotype was observed at least ten times. The chain couples TRBV29-1 to TRBJ1-1; possible D gene TRBD1, 5 bases. Germline lookup yields CDR1 SQVTM and CDR2 ANQGSEA. Trimming took off 1 base at V and 5 bases at J, with 14 bases between the two ends. CDR3 size: 14 residues. The CDR3: CSVEALRGGTEAFF. The CDR3 nucleotides are TGCAGCGTTGAAGCGTTAAGGGGAGGAACTGAAGCTTTCTTT.